This TCR beta chain was profiled in a study of response to subunit inactivated influenza vaccine (dated by TCRdb to 2017 to 2018). In terms of the full investigation: Deep quantitative profiling of the T cell receptor repertoire was used in the study to follow responses to a trivalent subunit inactivated influenza vaccine.

Compared with germline, V lacks 2 bases and J lacks 4 bases; bases without a gene match: 7. The CDR3 spans 16 residues, from the cysteine through the phenylalanine. Only the CDR3 part of the read is kept: 48 bases, read in frame from the first base. Via the germline V gene, CDR1 is SGHVS and CDR2 FQNEAQ. The method behind the library was RT-PCR. The instrument given in TCRdb is Illumina HiSeq 2500. TCRdb trimmed the raw reads at Q25, called clones with MiXCR and kept productive beta chains. Each record represents a unique CDR3 protein, reported with the most common genes and DNA among its rows. Within this sample are a few hundred thousand distinct CDR3 sequences, with about 15% of them counted one time only. The ten largest clonotypes hold over 8.5% of the sample. This clonotype was detected only a few times. What this receptor recognizes is not known. Per-base quality was not reported, and no clone a single base away is much larger than it.

What the authors observed across the whole study: It was suggested by the authors that each seasonal influenza vaccination may recruit only a limited number of new T cells.

Recombination linked TRBV7-8 to TRBJ1-2, and TRBD1 matches 10 of the central bases. This receptor was taken from a man aged 45-65 years who received an inactivated influenza vaccine. Donor details come from another sample of the same person, matched by shared clones. Sequenced here: PBMCs from blood, sampled 11 to 12 days after vaccination. DNA sequence: TGTGCCAGCAGCTTAAGGGGACAGGGGCGGCTCTATGGCTACACCTTC. It translates to CASSLRGQGRLYGYTF.